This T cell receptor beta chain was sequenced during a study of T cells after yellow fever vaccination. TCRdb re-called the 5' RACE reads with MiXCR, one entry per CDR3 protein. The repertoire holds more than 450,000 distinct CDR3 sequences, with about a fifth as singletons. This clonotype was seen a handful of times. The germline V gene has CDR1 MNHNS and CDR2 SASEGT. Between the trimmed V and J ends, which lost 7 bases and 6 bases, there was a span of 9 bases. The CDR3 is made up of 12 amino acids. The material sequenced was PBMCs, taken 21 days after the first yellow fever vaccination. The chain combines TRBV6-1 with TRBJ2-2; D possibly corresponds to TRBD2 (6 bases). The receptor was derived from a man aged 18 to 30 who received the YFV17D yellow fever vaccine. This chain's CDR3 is CASTSGAGELFF. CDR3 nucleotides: TGTGCCAGCACGTCGGGGGCCGGGGAGCTGTTTTTT.